The 22 T cell receptor beta chains given below trace back to one sample, sequenced in a study of identical twins. TCRdb reanalysed the 5' RACE reads using MiXCR and keeps one entry per CDR3 protein. This repertoire shows roughly 630,000 distinct CDR3 sequences, about 7% found once; its top ten account for roughly 1.6%. Another study also made use of these data, one on yellow fever vaccine responses in identical twins.

Sequences were obtained from PBMCs. Every receptor here comes from a woman between 18 and 30 years old in good health.

This clonotype was counted many times. The CDR3 is CASSRVTDTQYF. The DNA of the CDR3 is TGTGCCAGCAGCAGGGTCACAGATACGCAGTATTTT. J is TRBJ2-3 and V is TRBV6-6, with D maybe TRBD1 (5 bases). The CDR3 consists of 12 residues. Trimming left V 6 bases short and J 2 bases short, with 6 bases between. Germline values: CDR1 MNHNY, CDR2 SVGAGI (reference sequence).

This clonotype has more than one count but fewer than ten. The chain has TRBV28 and TRBJ2-7; 9 bases fit TRBD1. Germline assignment: CDR1 MDHEN and CDR2 SYDVKM. CDR3 size: 17 residues. Trimming removed 3 bases from V and 0 bases from J; junction bases left unmatched: 9. The CDR3 DNA follows: TGTGCCAGCAGTTTCATCAAAACAGGGGGCTACTCCTACGAGCAGTACTTC. It codes for CASSFIKTGGYSYEQYF.

This clonotype was seen many times. The chain joins TRBV5-1 to TRBJ2-2; D uncertain. V lost 0 bases and J 0 bases, leaving 6 bases between the germline ends. Germline assignment: CDR1 SGHRS and CDR2 YFSETQ. The CDR3 is 15 residues long. The CDR3 DNA is TGCGCCAGCAGCTTGGGAGTGTCGAACACCGGGGAGCTGTTTTTT. Amino acid sequence: CASSLGVSNTGELFF.

This clonotype was seen repeatedly, ten times or more. V usage is TRBV20-1 and J usage is TRBJ2-5; TRBD2 matches 9 bases. V was pared by 3 bases and J by 2 bases, with 7 bases of the junction left unmatched. The CDR3 consists of 15 residues. CDR1 and CDR2 (germline): DFQATT, SNEGSKA (reference sequence). In nucleotides, the CDR3 is TGCAGTGCTAGTGAGCGTCTAGCGGGACAAGAGACCCAGTACTTC. It translates to CSASERLAGQETQYF.

This clonotype was counted between two and nine times. The genes are TRBV5-1 and TRBJ2-5, with D perhaps TRBD1 (5 bases). This CDR3 has 13 amino acids. From germline, CDR1 is SGHRS and CDR2 YFSETQ. The ends were cut back, 5 bases at V and 7 bases at J, with 15 bases in the middle. CDR3 in amino acids: CASRLDRLGTQYF. DNA of the CDR3: TGCGCCAGCAGACTCGACAGATTAGGGACCCAGTACTTC.

This clonotype was counted a few times. The chain uses TRBV11-2 and TRBJ2-2; no firm D call. The germline V gene has CDR1 SGHAT and CDR2 FQNNGV. Trimming took off 2 bases at V and 0 bases at J, with 10 bases between the two ends. This CDR3 is 16 amino acids long. The CDR3 region has the DNA TGTGCCAGCAGCTTATTCATCGGTTCGAACACCGGGGAGCTGTTTTTT. As protein: CASSLFIGSNTGELFF.

The chain couples TRBV3-1 to TRBJ2-3; no reliable D call. Trimming left V 7 bases short and J 4 bases short, with 18 bases between. CDR1 is LGHDT, CDR2 YNNKEL, per germline (reference sequence). CDR3 length: 15 residues. For the CDR3, the DNA is TGTGCCAGCACCCAGACCCCCTTCGGCCCAGATACGCAGTATTTT. It encodes CASTQTPFGPDTQYF.

In its sample, this clonotype was seen many times. The V and J genes are TRBV14 and TRBJ2-3, with D perhaps matching TRBD2 (6 bases). CDR1 and CDR2 from the germline V gene are SGHDN and FVKESK. The V gene lost 0 bases and the J gene lost 5 bases, with 15 bases spanning the gap. The CDR3 runs to 16 residues. CDR3 bases: TGTGCCAGCAGCCAAGACCGCGGGGTGATTGTAGATACGCAGTATTTT. Translating it yields CASSQDRGVIVDTQYF.

This clonotype was seen ten or more times. This sequence joins TRBV4-2 and TRBJ1-6, with no clear D. Per the germline V gene, CDR1 is LGHNA and CDR2 is YNFKEQ. Trimming stripped 0 bases from V and 6 bases from J, with 9 bases between. CDR3 size: 15 residues. Here the CDR3 reads CASSQDAFGNSPLHF. The CDR3 bases are TGTGCCAGCAGCCAAGATGCTTTCGGTAATTCACCCCTCCACTTT.

This clonotype was seen more than once but under ten times. The chain recombines TRBV5-1 with TRBJ2-7, with 11 bases identical to TRBD1. CDR1 is SGHRS and CDR2 is YFSETQ in the germline V gene. J was trimmed by 4 bases and V by 4 bases; bases with no gene match: 10. CDR3 length equals 16 residues. CDR3 protein: CASSPGTGGALYEQYF. The CDR3 DNA sequence: TGCGCCAGCAGCCCTGGGACAGGGGGTGCCCTATACGAGCAGTACTTC.

This clonotype has ten or more counts. The DNA for the CDR3 is TGTGCCAGCAGTGAAGGGCTACGGGGATTAACCGGGGAGCTGTTTTTT. Protein: CASSEGLRGLTGELFF. V is TRBV2 and J is TRBJ2-2; a weak D match, TRBD2 (5 bases). V lost 1 base, J lost 5 bases, and 14 bases lay in between. Germline-derived CDR1 and CDR2 are SNHLY and FYNNEI. The CDR3 spans 16 residues.

V is TRBV3-1 and J is TRBJ2-1, with 13 bases aligning to TRBD2. V gave up 0 bases and J gave up 5 bases; unmatched junction bases: 4. This CDR3 region has 17 residues. Germline-derived CDR1 and CDR2 are LGHDT and YNNKEL (reference sequence). In DNA form, the CDR3 reads TGTGCCAGCAGCCAAGATTTACTAGCGGGGGGGAACAATGAGCAGTTCTTC. Translation gives CASSQDLLAGGNNEQFF.

This chain connects TRBV28 to TRBJ2-5, with 14 bases fitting TRBD2. V gave up 4 bases and J gave up 4 bases; unmatched junction bases: 14. Germline V gene data show CDR1 as MDHEN and CDR2 as SYDVKM. There are 19 residues in the CDR3. The CDR3 here is CASSSRGLAGDLPRETQYF. The CDR3 DNA sequence: TGTGCCAGCAGTTCACGGGGACTAGCGGGGGACCTGCCCCGAGAGACCCAGTACTTC.

This clonotype was picked up many times. The rearrangement uses TRBV4-2 and TRBJ1-1, with D unclear. With 0 bases removed from V and 1 base from J, the gap between germline ends came to 6 bases. The germline gives CDR1 LGHNA, CDR2 YNFKEQ. The CDR3 is 14 residues long. The DNA for the CDR3 is TGTGCCAGCAGCCAAGAATGGGGGAACACTGAAGCTTTCTTT. It translates to CASSQEWGNTEAFF.

Many counts were recorded for this clonotype. CDR3 region: CATSDLSGGRNEQFF. The CDR3, as DNA: TGTGCCACCAGTGATTTGAGCGGGGGTAGGAATGAGCAGTTCTTC. The chain links TRBV24-1 to TRBJ2-1, with 8 bases identical to TRBD2. This CDR3 contains 15 residues. CDR1 and CDR2 from the germline V gene are KGHDR and SFDVKD. With V trimmed by 0 bases and J by 7 bases, 4 bases remained unmatched.

This clonotype was counted only a few times. V gene TRBV6-1 combines with J gene TRBJ2-5, with D perhaps being TRBD1 or TRBD2 (6 bases each). CDR3 size: 16 residues. With 5 bases removed from V and 10 bases from J, the gap between germline ends came to 26 bases. The germline CDR1 and CDR2 sequences are MNHNS and SASEGT. CDR3 DNA: TGTGCCAGCAGTCGGGCAGGGGACTTGGAGTTCGGGGGCCAGTACTTC. This sequence encodes CASSRAGDLEFGGQYF.

Only a few counts were recorded for this clonotype. The J gene is TRBJ2-5, the V gene TRBV20-1, with 12 positions matching TRBD2. Germline V gene sequence: CDR1 DFQATT, CDR2 SNEGSKA (reference sequence). V shed 8 bases and J 5 bases; nucleotides not matched to a gene: 9. The CDR3 is made up of 14 amino acids. For the CDR3, the DNA is TGCAGTCGTAAAAGGCTAGCGGGAGGGGAGACCCAGTACTTC. Translating it yields CSRKRLAGGETQYF.

The chain uses TRBV29-1 and TRBJ1-1, with 9 bases fitting TRBD1. The CDR3 runs 14 residues. The germline CDR1 and CDR2 sequences are SQVTM and ANQGSEA. V gave up 7 bases and J gave up 1 base; unmatched junction bases: 7. In nucleotides, the CDR3 is TGCAGCGCTGACAGGGGGTTAGGGAACACTGAAGCTTTCTTT. Amino acid sequence: CSADRGLGNTEAFF.

This clonotype was recorded at least ten times. J is TRBJ2-2 and V is TRBV28, with D possibly TRBD2 on 5 matching bases. Germline-derived CDR1 and CDR2 are MDHEN and SYDVKM. V was trimmed by 4 bases and J by 2 bases, leaving 17 bases between them. The CDR3 has 17 residues. The CDR3 loop reads CASSSPGLAINTGELFF. The CDR3 nucleotides read TGTGCCAGCAGTTCCCCCGGACTTGCCATCAACACCGGGGAGCTGTTTTTT.

This clonotype was observed many times. This chain uses TRBV2 with TRBJ2-5, with 11 nucleotides matching TRBD1. The CDR3 runs 17 residues. The V and J ends lost 4 bases and 2 bases, in that order; junction bases with no gene match: 9. The germline V gene has CDR1 SNHLY and CDR2 FYNNEI. In DNA, the CDR3 is TGTGCCAGCAGTGTATTAGGACAGGGGGCGCCGCAAGAGACCCAGTACTTC. This sequence encodes CASSVLGQGAPQETQYF.

This clonotype was counted ten times or more. The CDR3: CASNHRGLGDTQYF. The DNA of the CDR3 is TGTGCCAGCAACCACAGGGGGCTTGGAGATACGCAGTATTTT. The V call is TRBV12-3 or TRBV12-4, the J call TRBJ2-3, with 9 bases lining up with TRBD1. The V and J ends lost 7 bases and 5 bases, in that order; junction bases with no gene match: 7. CDR3 length: 14 residues.

This clonotype was counted ten times or more. The rearrangement uses TRBV10-3 and TRBJ2-7, with TRBD1 matching over 7 bases. The V gene's germline CDR1 is ENHRY and CDR2 SYGVKD. This CDR3 spans 13 amino acids. Losses at the gene ends were 3 bases for V and 3 bases for J; bases not matched to a gene: 2. For the CDR3, the DNA is TGTGCCATCAGTGAACCAGGGGGCTACGAGCAGTACTTC. Protein sequence: CAISEPGGYEQYF.